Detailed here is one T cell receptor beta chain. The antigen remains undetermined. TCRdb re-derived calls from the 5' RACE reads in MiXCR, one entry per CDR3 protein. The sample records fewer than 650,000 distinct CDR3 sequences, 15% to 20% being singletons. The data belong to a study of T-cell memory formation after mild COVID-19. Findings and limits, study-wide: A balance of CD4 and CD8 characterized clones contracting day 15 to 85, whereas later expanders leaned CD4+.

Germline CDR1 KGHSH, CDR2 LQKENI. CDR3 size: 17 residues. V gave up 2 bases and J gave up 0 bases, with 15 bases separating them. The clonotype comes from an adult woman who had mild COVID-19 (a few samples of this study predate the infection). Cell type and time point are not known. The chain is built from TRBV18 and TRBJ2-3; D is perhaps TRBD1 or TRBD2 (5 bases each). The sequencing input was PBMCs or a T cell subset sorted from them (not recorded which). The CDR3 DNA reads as TGTGCCAGCTCACCATGGGGGTCAGGCTCTAGCACAGATACGCAGTATTTT. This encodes CASSPWGSGSSTDTQYF.